A single sample is the source of the 4 T cell receptor beta chains below, sequenced in a study of tissue T cells after allogeneic stem cell transplantation. Produced via immunoSEQ multiplex PCR; TCRdb's table is partial and in-frame only. The data hold fewer than 30,000 clones, with around four fifths observed a single time. The source was tissue from the ileum, collected at autopsy. These receptors originate from a female donor older than 55 with lung cancer.

V is TRBV3-1 (or the pseudogene TRBV3-2) and J is TRBJ2-3; 8 bases map to TRBD2. The CDR3 runs to 15 residues. Germline lookup yields CDR1 LGHDT and CDR2 YNNKEL (reference sequence). With V trimmed by 1 base and J by 0 bases, 0 bases remained unmatched. CDR3 nucleotide sequence: TGTGCCAGCAGCCAAGGCGGGAGGAGCACAGATACGCAGTATTTT. Amino acids: CASSQGGRSTDTQYF.

The chain uses TRBV30 and TRBJ1-6; D gene uncertain. CDR1 is GTSNPN, CDR2 SVGIG, per germline (reference sequence). The V and J ends lost 6 bases and 8 bases respectively, with 14 bases between them. The CDR3 covers 13 residues. As DNA, the CDR3 is TGTGCCTGCCAGGCGGTTCGGGATTCACCCCTCCACTTT. As protein: CACQAVRDSPLHF.

This sequence joins TRBV30 and TRBJ1-3; tentative D call: TRBD1 (5 bases). Germline V gene sequence: CDR1 GTSNPN, CDR2 SVGIG (reference sequence). This CDR3 region has 20 residues. V lost 0 bases, J lost 0 bases, and 24 bases lay in between. The CDR3 sequence is CAWSVPFGDPSGVSGNTIYF. CDR3 sequence (DNA): TGTGCCTGGAGTGTACCGTTTGGGGACCCAAGCGGGGTCTCTGGAAACACCATATATTTT.

The chain combines TRBV2 with TRBJ2-2; a possible D gene is TRBD2 (6 bases). Germline loops: CDR1 SNHLY, CDR2 FYNNEI. Trimming pared 6 bases from V and 3 bases from J, leaving 14 bases between. This CDR3 contains 15 residues. The CDR3 loop is CASSSQGGDTGELFF. Here the CDR3 DNA reads TGTGCCAGCAGCTCTCAGGGCGGGGACACCGGGGAGCTGTTTTTT.